Following are 21 T cell receptor beta chains from one sample sequenced in a study of blood T cell repertoires in COVID-19. Measured with immunoSEQ multiplex PCR; TCRdb has only the in-frame clones, and not every one. The table shows around 310,000 clones, with 75% to 95% occurring only once. The material sequenced was peripheral blood. These receptor sequences come from a woman in her 30s with COVID-19, enrolled during active disease.

The genes are TRBV5-4 and TRBJ2-7; 7 bases map to TRBD1. CDR1 and CDR2 (germline): SGHNT, YYREEE (reference sequence). The CDR3 has 14 residues. V was clipped by 3 bases and J by 3 bases; unmatched bases: 6. CDR3 nucleotides: TGTGCCAGCAGCTCCGGGACAGCACACTACGAGCAGTACTTC. This codes for CASSSGTAHYEQYF.

V gene TRBV7-9 combines with J gene TRBJ1-5, with a tentative D call TRBD1 (5 bases). The CDR3 is 14 residues long. Trimming stripped 1 base from V and 4 bases from J, with 8 bases between. Germline assignment: CDR1 SEHNR and CDR2 FQNEAQ (reference sequence). The CDR3 nucleotides read TGTGCCAGCAGCTTAGGTAAGGGGAATCAGCCCCAGCATTTT. Translating gives CASSLGKGNQPQHF.

V is TRBV28 and J is TRBJ1-2; no firm D call. CDR1 and CDR2 from the germline V gene are MDHEN and SYDVKM. The CDR3 loop spans 14 amino acids. V shed 3 bases and J shed 4 bases, with 12 bases lying between them. The CDR3 DNA is TGTGCCAGCAGTTTGGGCGGAGGACGCTATGGCTACACCTTC. Its translation is CASSLGGGRYGYTF.

V and J are TRBV21-1 and TRBJ1-3; the DNA was not compared with TRBD1, the D call given in the table. TRBV21-1 is reported as a pseudogene. This CDR3 contains 17 residues. The CDR3 DNA sequence: TGTGCCAGCAGCAAAGAGAAGGGGGCGAGCTCTGGAAACACCATATATTTT. This translates into CASSKEKGASSGNTIYF.

The chain has TRBV10-3 and TRBJ2-1; 9 positions match TRBD2. Germline CDR1 and CDR2: ENHRY and SYGVKD. Trimming took 8 bases from V and 8 from J; bases not matched to a gene: 7. The CDR3 is 13 amino acids. The chain's CDR3 is CAIGGRAGDEQFF. In nucleotides, the CDR3 is TGTGCCATCGGCGGGAGGGCAGGCGATGAGCAGTTCTTC.

The chain uses TRBV4-2 and TRBJ2-1; 8 bases agree with TRBD2. The CDR3 totals 17 residues. V shed 1 base and J 6 bases; nucleotides not matched to a gene: 11. Germline-derived CDR1 and CDR2 are LGHNA and YNFKEQ. The CDR3 DNA reads TGTGCCAGCAGCCAAGGGTGGAGCGGGAGAAGGGGCAATGAGCAGTTCTTC. As protein: CASSQGWSGRRGNEQFF.

V gene TRBV18 combines with J gene TRBJ2-1; 8 bases line up with TRBD1. This CDR3 spans 17 amino acids. The V gene end was trimmed by 4 bases and the J gene end by 0 bases; junction bases not matched to a gene: 8. Germline loops: CDR1 KGHSH, CDR2 LQKENI. This CDR3 reads CASSHRDRTHSYNEQFF. The DNA of the CDR3 is TGTGCCAGCTCACACCGGGACAGGACCCACTCCTACAATGAGCAGTTCTTC.

The J gene is TRBJ2-1, the V gene TRBV3-1 (or the pseudogene TRBV3-2); 10 nucleotides match TRBD2. The CDR3 totals 14 residues. Germline CDR1 reads LGHDT; CDR2 reads YNNKEL (reference sequence). The trim removed 3 bases at V and 6 bases at J, leaving 2 bases unmatched. The CDR3 is CASSHPSGSNEQFF. Written as DNA, the CDR3 is TGTGCCAGCAGCCACCCTAGCGGGAGCAATGAGCAGTTCTTC.

V is TRBV27 and J is TRBJ1-2; TRBD1 matches 7 bases. V was pared by 2 bases and J by 2 bases, with 2 bases of the junction left unmatched. The CDR3 is made up of 14 amino acids. Germline V gene sequence: CDR1 MNHEY, CDR2 SMNVEV (reference sequence). CDR3 in DNA: TGTGCCAGCAGTTTAATGACAGGGAACTATGGCTACACCTTC. Amino acid sequence: CASSLMTGNYGYTF.

The chain employs TRBV12-3 or TRBV12-4 and TRBJ2-3; TRBD2 aligns across 10 bases. V dropped 8 bases and J dropped 1; count of bases not matched to a gene: 0. The CDR3 has 13 residues. The CDR3 protein is CASGLAGTDTQYF. The DNA for the CDR3 is TGTGCCAGCGGACTAGCGGGCACAGATACGCAGTATTTT.

The J gene is TRBJ1-1, the V gene TRBV3-1 (or the pseudogene TRBV3-2); D gene unclear. The CDR3 has 14 residues. V gave up 2 bases and J gave up 4 bases, with 11 bases separating them. The germline gives CDR1 LGHDT, CDR2 YNNKEL (reference sequence). DNA for the CDR3: TGTGCCAGCAGCCAATCGATCGGGGTCACTGAAGCTTTCTTT. It specifies CASSQSIGVTEAFF.

This chain joins TRBV28 and TRBJ2-5, with 10 bases identical to TRBD1. Germline V gene sequence: CDR1 MDHEN, CDR2 SYDVKM. The trim removed 8 bases at V and 5 bases at J, leaving 5 bases unmatched. The CDR3 spans 13 residues. DNA of the CDR3: TGTGCCAGCGCGACAGGGGGCGGGGAGACCCAGTACTTC. Its translation is CASATGGGETQYF.

CDR3 region: CASSPHRLAGLYNEQFF. The DNA for the CDR3 is TGTGCCAGCAGTCCGCACCGACTAGCGGGGCTTTACAATGAGCAGTTCTTC. V usage is TRBV27 and J usage is TRBJ2-1; 11 bases fit TRBD2. Germline trimming cut 5 bases from V and 4 bases from J; bases unmatched to any gene: 10. In germline, CDR1 is MNHEY, CDR2 SMNVEV (reference sequence). CDR3 length: 17 residues.

This clone was observed a few times. This chain joins TRBV24-1 and TRBJ2-2; 10 nucleotides agree with TRBD1. The length of the CDR3 is 16 residues. The V and J ends lost 0 bases and 3 bases, in that order; junction bases with no gene match: 0. Per germline, CDR1 KGHDR and CDR2 SFDVKD. CDR3 residues: CATSDLGQGDTGELFF. CDR3 DNA sequence: TGTGCCACCAGTGATTTGGGACAGGGGGACACCGGGGAGCTGTTTTTT.

The chain recombines TRBV6-6 with TRBJ1-3; D might be TRBD1 (5 bases). The germline V gene has CDR1 MNHNY and CDR2 SVGAGI (reference sequence). V lost 6 bases and J lost 0, with 9 bases in between. The CDR3 covers 14 residues. The CDR3 DNA reads as TGTGCCAGCAGGCGGGGGGACTCTGGAAACACCATATATTTT. Its translation is CASRRGDSGNTIYF.

The chain combines TRBV11-2 with TRBJ2-7, with a tentative D call TRBD1 (7 bases). V was clipped by 4 bases and J by 13 bases, with 20 bases between them. Germline-derived CDR1 and CDR2 are SGHAT and FQNNGV. The CDR3 has 13 residues. The CDR3 sequence is CASSSGRGTLRYF. The DNA of the CDR3 is TGTGCCAGCAGCTCCGGCAGGGGGACTCTTCGATACTTC.

Here the CDR3 reads CASSAGTSGSVGEQFF. CDR3 bases: TGTGCCAGCAGCGCGGGGACTAGCGGGAGTGTTGGTGAGCAGTTCTTC. The rearrangement uses TRBV9 and TRBJ2-1, with 14 bases identical to TRBD2. Trimming cost V 3 bases and J 9 bases; bases outside gene matches: 8. Germline CDR1 and CDR2: SGDLS and YYNGEE. This CDR3 has 16 residues.

The V gene is TRBV18, the J gene TRBJ2-6, with 7 bases identical to TRBD1. Germline lookup yields CDR1 KGHSH and CDR2 LQKENI. J gave up 1 base and V 3 bases, and 6 bases lay outside the gene matches. CDR3 length: 17 residues. CDR3: CASSPWTGLSGANVLTF. Written as DNA, the CDR3 is TGTGCCAGCTCACCCTGGACAGGTCTATCTGGGGCCAACGTCCTGACTTTC.

The chain couples TRBV10-3 to TRBJ2-7; 8 bases are shared with TRBD1. Per germline, CDR1 ENHRY and CDR2 SYGVKD. V lost 3 bases, J lost 3 bases, and 4 bases stayed unmatched. The CDR3 contains 14 residues. CDR3 protein: CAISDRGHFYEQYF. In DNA form, the CDR3 reads TGTGCCATCAGTGACAGGGGGCACTTCTACGAGCAGTACTTC.

The rearrangement links TRBV20-1 to TRBJ2-7; D gene uncertain. The V gene's germline CDR1 is DFQATT and CDR2 SNEGSKA (reference sequence). With 0 bases removed from V and 3 bases from J, the gap between germline ends came to 3 bases. This CDR3 comprises 11 residues. This CDR3 is CSARDYYEQYF. The CDR3 DNA follows: TGCAGTGCTAGAGATTACTACGAGCAGTACTTC.

The genes are TRBV28 and TRBJ2-7, with 11 bases matching TRBD1. The CDR3 runs 17 residues. The junction had 16 bases not matched to a gene; V was cut back by 4 bases and J by 8 bases. Germline V gene data show CDR1 as MDHEN and CDR2 as SYDVKM. CDR3 DNA sequence: TGTGCCAGCAGTTCTTTAACCGGGACAGGGGGGCTTCGGAAGCAGTACTTC. It yields the protein CASSSLTGTGGLRKQYF.